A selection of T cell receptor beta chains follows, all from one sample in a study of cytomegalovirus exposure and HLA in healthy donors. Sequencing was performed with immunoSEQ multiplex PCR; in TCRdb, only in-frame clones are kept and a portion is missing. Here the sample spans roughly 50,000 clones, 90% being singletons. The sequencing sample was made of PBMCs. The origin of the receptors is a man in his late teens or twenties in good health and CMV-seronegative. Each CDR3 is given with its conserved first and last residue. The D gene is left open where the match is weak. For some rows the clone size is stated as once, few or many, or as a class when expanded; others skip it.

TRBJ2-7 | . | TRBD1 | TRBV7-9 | TGTGCCAGCAGCTCACAGACAGGGGGCCCAACTTACGAGCAGTACTTC | CASSSQTGGPTYEQYF
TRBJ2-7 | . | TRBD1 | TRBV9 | TGTGCCAGCAGCGCCCGACAGGGCGCCTACGAGCAGTACTTC | CASSARQGAYEQYF
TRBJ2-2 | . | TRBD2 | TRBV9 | TGTGCCAGCAGCCCCCGGACTAGCGGGAGGGTCCACACCGGGGAGCTGTTTTTT | CASSPRTSGRVHTGELFF
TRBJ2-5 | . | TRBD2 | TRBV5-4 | TGTGCCAGCAGCCCGGGACTAGCGGGAGCGGCCCAGTACTTC | CASSPGLAGAAQYF
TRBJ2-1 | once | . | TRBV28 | TGTGCCAGCGAGACAAGTTACAATGAGCAGTTCTTC | CASETSYNEQFF
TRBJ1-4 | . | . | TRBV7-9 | TGTGCCAGCAGCTTAGATCGGTTGTCCCGAGGTGAAAAACTGTTTTTT | CASSLDRLSRGEKLFF
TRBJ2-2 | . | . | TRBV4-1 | TGCGCCAGCAGCCACCTACAAGGGGGGAACACCGGGGAGCTGTTTTTT | CASSHLQGGNTGELFF
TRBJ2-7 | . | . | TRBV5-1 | TGCGCCAGCAGCTTCGCCGGTTCCTACGAGCAGTACTTC | CASSFAGSYEQYF
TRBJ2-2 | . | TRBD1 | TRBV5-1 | TGCGCCAGCACAGACAGGGTGATGAGCACCGGGGAGCTGTTTTTT | CASTDRVMSTGELFF
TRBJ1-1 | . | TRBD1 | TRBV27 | TGTGCCGTCCGACAGGGTATTCAAGCTTTCTTT | CAVRQGIQAFF
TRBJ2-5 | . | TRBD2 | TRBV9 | TGTGCCAGCAGCGTAGCTCCCGGGGGGGAGACCCAGTACTTC | CASSVAPGGETQYF
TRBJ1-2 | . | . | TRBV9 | TGTGCCAGCAGCGTTACCTTCGGGGACTATGGCTACACCTTC | CASSVTFGDYGYTF
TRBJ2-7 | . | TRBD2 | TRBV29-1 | TGCAGCGTTGACGTCGGTGAGGGACTAGGTTACTACGAGCAGTACTTC | CSVDVGEGLGYYEQYF
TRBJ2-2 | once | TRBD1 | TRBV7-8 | TGTGCCAGCAGCACCTCAGGGGGCGGCGGGGAGCTGTTTTTT | CASSTSGGGGELFF
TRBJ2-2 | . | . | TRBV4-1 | TGCGCCAGCAGCCGACTAGATCCCGGGGAGCTGTTTTTT | CASSRLDPGELFF
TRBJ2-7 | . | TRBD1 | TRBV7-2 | TGTGCCAGCAGTCGGGGACAGGGCCTGTACGAGCAGTACTTC | CASSRGQGLYEQYF
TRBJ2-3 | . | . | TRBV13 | TGTGCCAGCAGCTTAGGTGACTTCGTTCCTATTAGCACAGATACGCAGTATTTT | CASSLGDFVPISTDTQYF
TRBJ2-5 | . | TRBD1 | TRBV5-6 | TGTGCCAGCAGCTTCTTAACAGGGGGATGGCAAGAGACCCAGTACTTC | CASSFLTGGWQETQYF
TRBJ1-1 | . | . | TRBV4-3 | TGCGCCAGCAGCCAAGACTATGTCCTGTCTACCGAAGCTTTCTTT | CASSQDYVLSTEAFF
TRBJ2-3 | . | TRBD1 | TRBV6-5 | TGTGCCAGCAGTTCCACAGGGGCTGGGCACACAGATACGCAGTATTTT | CASSSTGAGHTDTQYF
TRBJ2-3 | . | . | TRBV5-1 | TGCGCCAGCAGCTTGGTTGGGCACCTCAGGAAAGATACGCAGTATTTT | CASSLVGHLRKDTQYF
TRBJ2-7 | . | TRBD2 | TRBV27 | TGTGCCAGCAGAGGGACTAGCTCCTACGAGCAGTACTTC | CASRGTSSYEQYF
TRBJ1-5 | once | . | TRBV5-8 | TGTGCCAGCAGCTTGGGACAGATCAATCAGCCCCAGCATTTT | CASSLGQINQPQHF
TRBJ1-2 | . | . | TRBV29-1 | TGCAGCGTTGGACTAGGGGTCTACACCTTC | CSVGLGVYTF
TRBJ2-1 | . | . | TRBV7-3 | TGTGCCAGCAGCTTTGTCGGAGGCAGCTCCTACAATGAGCAGTTCTTC | CASSFVGGSSYNEQFF
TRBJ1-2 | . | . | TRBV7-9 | TGTGCCAGCAGCTTATTTATCGGACAGCACGACGTGGGCTACACCTTC | CASSLFIGQHDVGYTF
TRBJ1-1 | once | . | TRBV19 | TGTGCCAGTAGTATTCGTAGGTTCACAGACCGTCGCACTGAAGCTTTCTTT | CASSIRRFTDRRTEAFF
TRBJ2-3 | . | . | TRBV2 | TGTGCCAGCGGGCGGGTCCCCCCTAGCACAGATACGCAGTATTTT | CASGRVPPSTDTQYF
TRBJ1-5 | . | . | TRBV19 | TGTGCCAGTGTTGACAGAGATAGCAATCAGCCCCAGCATTTT | CASVDRDSNQPQHF
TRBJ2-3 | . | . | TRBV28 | TGTGCCCATTCATCGGGAGCCATCGGTACGCAGTATTTT | CAHSSGAIGTQYF
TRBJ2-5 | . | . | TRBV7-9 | TGTGCCAGCAGCTTAGAGACTCAAGAGACCCAGTACTTC | CASSLETQETQYF
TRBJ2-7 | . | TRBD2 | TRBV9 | TGTGCCAGCAGCGGGGGGACTAGCGGCTCCTACGAGCAGTACTTC | CASSGGTSGSYEQYF